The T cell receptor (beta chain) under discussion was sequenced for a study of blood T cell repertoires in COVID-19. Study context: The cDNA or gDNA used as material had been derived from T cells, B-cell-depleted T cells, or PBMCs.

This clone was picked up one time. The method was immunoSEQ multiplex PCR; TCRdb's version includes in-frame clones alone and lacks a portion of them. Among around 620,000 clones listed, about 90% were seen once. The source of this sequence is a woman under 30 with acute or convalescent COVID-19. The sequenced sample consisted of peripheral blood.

CDR3 DNA: TGTGCCAGCAGCGGCGGACAGGCCCTCTCTGGAAACACCATATATTTT. Protein: CASSGGQALSGNTIYF. The J gene is TRBJ1-3, the V gene TRBV9; TRBD1 matches 7 bases. Unmatched junction bases numbered 6, after V lost 3 bases and J lost 0 bases. The CDR3 covers 16 residues. Germline CDR1 SGDLS, CDR2 YYNGEE.